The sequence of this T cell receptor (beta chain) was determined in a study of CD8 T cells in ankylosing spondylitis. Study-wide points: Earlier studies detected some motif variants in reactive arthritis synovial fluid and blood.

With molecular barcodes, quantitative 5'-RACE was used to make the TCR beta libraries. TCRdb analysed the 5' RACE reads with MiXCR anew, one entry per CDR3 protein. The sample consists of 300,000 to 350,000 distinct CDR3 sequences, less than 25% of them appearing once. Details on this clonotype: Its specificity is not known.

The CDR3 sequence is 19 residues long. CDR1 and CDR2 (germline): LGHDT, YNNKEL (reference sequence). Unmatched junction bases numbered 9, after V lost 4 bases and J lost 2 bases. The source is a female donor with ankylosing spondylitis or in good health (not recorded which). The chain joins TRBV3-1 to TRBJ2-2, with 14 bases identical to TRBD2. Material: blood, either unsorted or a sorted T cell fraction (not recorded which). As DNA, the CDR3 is TGTGCCAGCAGCCTCGGACTAGCGGGAGGCAGGCTAAACACCGGGGAGCTGTTTTTT. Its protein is CASSLGLAGGRLNTGELFF.